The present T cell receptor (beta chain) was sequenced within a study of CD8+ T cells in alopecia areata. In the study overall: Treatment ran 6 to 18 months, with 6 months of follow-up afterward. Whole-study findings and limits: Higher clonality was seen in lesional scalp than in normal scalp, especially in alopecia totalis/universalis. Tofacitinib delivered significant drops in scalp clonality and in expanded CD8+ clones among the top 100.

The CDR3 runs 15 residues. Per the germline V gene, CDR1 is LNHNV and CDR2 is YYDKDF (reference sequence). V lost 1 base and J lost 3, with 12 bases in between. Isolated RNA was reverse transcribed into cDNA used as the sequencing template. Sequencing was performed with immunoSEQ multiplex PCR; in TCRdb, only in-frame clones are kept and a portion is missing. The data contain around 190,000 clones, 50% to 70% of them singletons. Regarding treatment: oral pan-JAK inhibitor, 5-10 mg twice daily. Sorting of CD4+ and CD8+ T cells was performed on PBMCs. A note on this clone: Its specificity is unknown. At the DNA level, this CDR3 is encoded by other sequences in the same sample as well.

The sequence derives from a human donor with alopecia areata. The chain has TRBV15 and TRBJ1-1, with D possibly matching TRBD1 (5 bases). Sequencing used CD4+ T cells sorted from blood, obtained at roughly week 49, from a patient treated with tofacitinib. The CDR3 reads CATSRVTGGYTEAFF. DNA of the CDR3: TGTGCCACCAGCAGAGTTACAGGAGGTTACACTGAAGCTTTCTTT.